This T cell receptor beta chain derives from a study of blood T cell repertoires in COVID-19. Study background: Specimens from acute and convalescent COVID-19 originated in the United States, Italy and Spain.

Germline V gene data show CDR1 as SEHNR and CDR2 as FQNEAQ (reference sequence). Between the trimmed V and J ends, which lost 3 bases and 2 bases, there was a span of 10 bases. This CDR3 contains 14 residues. Repertoires were generated with immunoSEQ multiplex PCR, while TCRdb's copy carries only in-frame clones and drops some. This table has some 140,000 clones, 70% to 80% appearing once. The sample was peripheral blood. The TCR was taken from a man in his sixties with acute or convalescent COVID-19. The chain uses TRBV7-9 and TRBJ2-5; D unresolved. CDR3 in DNA: TGTGCCAGCAGCTTGACAAGGCTGCAAGAGACCCAGTACTTC. Encoded protein: CASSLTRLQETQYF.